This T cell receptor beta chain was observed in a study of T cell changes during pregnancy in multiple sclerosis. The protocol was immunoSEQ multiplex PCR, while the TCRdb copy is restricted to in-frame clones and leaves out a portion. This repertoire shows roughly 67,000 clones, 91% found once; its top ten account for more than 1.4%. Trimming removed 4 bases from V and 8 bases from J; junction bases left unmatched: 5. Germline V gives CDR1 SGDLS, CDR2 YYNGEE. The CDR3 covers 14 residues. V and J are TRBV9 and TRBJ1-6; 8 bases fit TRBD1. The sequence came from a female donor with multiple sclerosis, enrolled in a pregnancy study. Sequencing was performed on peripheral blood, taken in the second trimester of pregnancy. CDR3 protein: CASSTSGGDSPLHF. The CDR3 DNA follows: TGTGCCAGCAGCACCTCAGGGGGCGATTCACCCCTCCACTTT.